The 13 T cell receptor beta chains below were found in one sample sequenced in a study of T cell responses to AZD1222 COVID-19 vaccine. The data were produced by immunoSEQ multiplex PCR, yet TCRdb's version contains in-frame clones alone and is incomplete. The table shows about 110,000 clones, with 85% to 90% occurring only once. Material: peripheral blood, obtained on day 0 of AZD1222 vaccination. These receptors came from an adult in good health.

The genes are TRBV19 and TRBJ2-2; D call uncertain. This CDR3 is 14 amino acids long. V lost 6 bases, J lost 0 bases, and 8 bases lay in between. Germline CDR1 is LNHDA and CDR2 is SQIVND (reference sequence). The CDR3 is CASRGTANTGELFF. CDR3 sequence (DNA): TGTGCCAGTAGGGGTACAGCGAACACCGGGGAGCTGTTTTTT.

The chain uses TRBV5-6 and TRBJ2-2; D possibly corresponds to TRBD1 (6 bases). In germline, CDR1 is SGHDT, CDR2 YYEEEE. This CDR3 contains 12 residues. Trimming stripped 7 bases from V and 5 bases from J, with 9 bases between. CDR3 DNA sequence: TGTGCCAGCGGCACAGGGACCGGGGAGCTGTTTTTT. As protein: CASGTGTGELFF.

The chain recombines TRBV5-5 with TRBJ2-7; D might be TRBD1 or TRBD2, each matching 6 bases. Per the germline V gene, CDR1 is SGHKS and CDR2 is YYEKEE (reference sequence). CDR3 length: 15 residues. Deletions cut 1 base from V and 5 bases from J, with 16 bases between. The CDR3 coding sequence is TGTGCCAGCAGCTTGCCCCGGGGGCGAGCTGACGAGCAGTACTTC. Translated, it gives CASSLPRGRADEQYF.

This sequence joins TRBV5-8 and TRBJ1-6; 11 bases line up with TRBD1. V lost 5 bases, J lost 2 bases, and 6 bases stayed unmatched. Germline V CDR1 and CDR2: SGHTS, YDEGEE. CDR3 size: 17 residues. CDR3 sequence reads: CASSSGQGAPYNSPLHF. CDR3 bases: TGTGCCAGCAGTTCTGGACAGGGGGCTCCCTATAATTCACCCCTCCACTTT.

The chain employs TRBV19 and TRBJ1-3; no definite D call. The CDR3 length is 16 residues. The V end lost 5 bases, the J end lost 0 bases, and 14 bases lay between the germline ends. Germline loops: CDR1 LNHDA, CDR2 SQIVND (reference sequence). The CDR3 spells CASSYTRLDSGNTIYF. CDR3 nucleotides: TGTGCCAGTAGTTACACTCGGTTGGACTCTGGAAACACCATATATTTT.

CDR3 in DNA: TGTGCCTGGAGTGAGACCTCCTACAATGAGCAGTTCTTC. This sequence encodes CAWSETSYNEQFF. V usage is TRBV30 and J usage is TRBJ2-1; no reliable D call. V dropped 1 base and J dropped 0 bases, with 4 bases sitting between them. The germline gives CDR1 GTSNPN, CDR2 SVGIG (reference sequence). The length of the CDR3 is 13 residues.

The chain has TRBV7-6 and TRBJ1-1; 8 positions match TRBD1. The CDR3 sequence is 17 residues long. The J segment lost 4 bases and the V segment lost 8 bases, leaving 18 bases of the junction unmatched. In germline, CDR1 is SGHVS, CDR2 FNYEAQ. CDR3 in amino acids: CASARNVQGARGTEAFF. DNA of the CDR3: TGTGCCAGCGCCCGTAACGTCCAGGGGGCGAGGGGCACTGAAGCTTTCTTT.

The V and J genes are TRBV3-1 (or the pseudogene TRBV3-2) and TRBJ2-7, with 11 bases aligning to TRBD2. V lost 4 bases and J lost 6; bases outside the gene matches: 5. The CDR3 sequence is 14 residues long. Germline V gene sequence: CDR1 LGHDT, CDR2 YNNKEL (reference sequence). The CDR3 loop is CASSLGLAGSEQYF. Here the CDR3 DNA reads TGTGCCAGCAGCCTCGGACTAGCGGGTTCCGAGCAGTACTTC.

The V call is TRBV2, the J call TRBJ2-5; the D gene is possibly TRBD1 (7 bases). Germline V CDR1 and CDR2: SNHLY, FYNNEI. V lost 1 base, J lost 5 bases, and 20 bases lay in between. This CDR3 is built from 17 residues. In DNA form, the CDR3 reads TGTGCCAGCAGTGAAGATGGAGGGGGCGAACACCGGGAGACCCAGTACTTC. This gives the protein CASSEDGGGEHRETQYF.

CDR3 bases: TGTGCCAGCAGTTTTACGGGCAAAGGCACCGGGGAGCTGTTTTTT. It translates to CASSFTGKGTGELFF. The rearrangement links TRBV7-8 to TRBJ2-2; D is uncertain. The V gene's germline CDR1 is SGHVS and CDR2 FQNEAQ. This CDR3 spans 15 amino acids. V was pared by 6 bases and J by 4 bases, with 15 bases between.

The chain combines TRBV10-3 with TRBJ1-2; maybe TRBD1 (6 bases). V shed 10 bases and J shed 0 bases, with 12 bases lying between them. The V gene's germline CDR1 is ENHRY and CDR2 SYGVKD. CDR3 length: 13 amino acids. CDR3 nucleotides: TGTGCCACCAGGGGAGAAGCTAACTATGGCTACACCTTC. As protein: CATRGEANYGYTF.

This sequence joins TRBV6-5 and TRBJ1-1, with D unresolved. The CDR3 is 11 amino acids. V gave up 10 bases and J gave up 5 bases, with 11 bases separating them. Per the germline V gene, CDR1 is MNHEY and CDR2 is SVGAGI. CDR3 DNA: TGTGCCACCCGGAGCGTTACTGAAGCTTTCTTT. Protein product: CATRSVTEAFF.

The V call is TRBV5-6, the J call TRBJ2-1; 9 nucleotides align to TRBD1. CDR1 is SGHDT and CDR2 is YYEEEE in the germline V gene. Germline trimming cut 3 bases from V and 9 bases from J; bases unmatched to any gene: 10. The CDR3 consists of 15 residues. CDR3 protein: CASSSGQGRSIEQFF. Here the CDR3 DNA reads TGTGCCAGCAGCTCAGGACAGGGGAGGTCGATTGAGCAGTTCTTC. The full variable domain, with the rest looked up from reference TRBV5-6 and TRBJ2-1, is DAGVTQSPTHLIKTRGQQVTLRCSPKSGHDTVSWYQQALGQGPQFIFQYYEEEERQRGNFPDRFSGHQFPNYSSELNVNALLLGDSALYLCASSSGQGRSIEQFFGPGTRLTVL.